The clone carrying this T cell receptor (beta chain) was observed many times. This entry comes from a study of spatial heterogeneity in lung cancer. Study-wide background: In the raw reads, each unique TCR and UMI combination was present more than ten times on average.

Germline CDR1 and CDR2: MDHEN and SYDVKM. V was clipped by 5 bases and J by 7 bases, with 17 bases between them. The CDR3 spans 14 residues. Unique molecular identifiers tagged every individual TCR cDNA molecule. TCRdb re-analysed the 5' RACE reads in MiXCR, keeping a single row per CDR3 protein. Seen here are 25,000 or so distinct CDR3 sequences, roughly 4.8% observed once, and the top ten hold roughly 5.2%. The time point was: sample taken at primary tumor resection. In each case, whole RNA from tumor, nontumor lung or frozen PBMC was sequenced unsorted. The donor group consisted of around 77 patients who had untreated, early-stage non-small cell lung cancer.

The chain has TRBV28 and TRBJ2-5; tentatively, D is TRBD1 (6 bases). Sequences were derived from PBMCs, sampled at surgery. This clonotype was obtained from a male donor with early-stage non-small cell lung cancer. CDR3 bases: TGTGCCAGCAGTGCCCCAAGCCAAGGGGGGACCCAGTACTTC. Translating it yields CASSAPSQGGTQYF.